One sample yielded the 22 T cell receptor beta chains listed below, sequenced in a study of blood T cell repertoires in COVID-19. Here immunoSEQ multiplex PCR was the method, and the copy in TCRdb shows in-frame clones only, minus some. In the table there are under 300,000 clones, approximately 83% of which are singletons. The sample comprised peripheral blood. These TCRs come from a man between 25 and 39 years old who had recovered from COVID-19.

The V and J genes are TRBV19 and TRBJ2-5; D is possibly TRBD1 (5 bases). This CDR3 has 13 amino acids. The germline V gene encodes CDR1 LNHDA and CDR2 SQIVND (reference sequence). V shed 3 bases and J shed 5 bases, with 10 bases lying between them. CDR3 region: CASSMKGPETQYF. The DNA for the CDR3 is TGTGCCAGTAGTATGAAGGGGCCGGAGACCCAGTACTTC.

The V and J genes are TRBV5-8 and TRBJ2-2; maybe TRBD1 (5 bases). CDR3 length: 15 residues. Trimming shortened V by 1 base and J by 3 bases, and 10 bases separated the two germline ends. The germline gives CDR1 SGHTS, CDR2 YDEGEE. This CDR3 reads CASSLRQGYTGELFF. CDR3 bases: TGTGCCAGCAGCTTGAGGCAGGGCTACACCGGGGAGCTGTTTTTT.

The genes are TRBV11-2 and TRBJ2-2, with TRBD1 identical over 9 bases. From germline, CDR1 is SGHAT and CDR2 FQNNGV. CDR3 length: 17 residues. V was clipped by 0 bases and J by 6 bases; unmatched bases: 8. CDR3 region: CASSLDNTGGGAGELFF. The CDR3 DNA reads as TGTGCCAGCAGCTTAGATAATACAGGGGGCGGGGCCGGGGAGCTGTTTTTT.

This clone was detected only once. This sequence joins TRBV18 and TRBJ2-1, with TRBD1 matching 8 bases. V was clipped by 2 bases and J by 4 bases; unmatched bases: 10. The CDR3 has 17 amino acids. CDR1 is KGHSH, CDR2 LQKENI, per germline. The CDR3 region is CASSPYTGTGSYNEQFF. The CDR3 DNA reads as TGTGCCAGCTCACCATATACCGGGACAGGATCATACAATGAGCAGTTCTTC. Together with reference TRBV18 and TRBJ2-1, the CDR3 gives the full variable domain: NAGVMQNPRHLVRRRGQEARLRCSPMKGHSHVYWYRQLPEEGLKFMVYLQKENIIDESGMPKERFSAEFPKEGPSILRIQQVVRGDSAAYFCASSPYTGTGSYNEQFFGPGTRLTVL.

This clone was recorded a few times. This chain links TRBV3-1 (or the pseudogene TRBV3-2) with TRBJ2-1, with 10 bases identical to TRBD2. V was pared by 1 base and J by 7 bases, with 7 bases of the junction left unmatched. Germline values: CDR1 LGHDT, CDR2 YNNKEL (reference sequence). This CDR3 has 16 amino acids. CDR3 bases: TGTGCCAGCAGCCAAGGGCTAGCGGGGGTCGGGAATGAGCAGTTCTTC. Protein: CASSQGLAGVGNEQFF.

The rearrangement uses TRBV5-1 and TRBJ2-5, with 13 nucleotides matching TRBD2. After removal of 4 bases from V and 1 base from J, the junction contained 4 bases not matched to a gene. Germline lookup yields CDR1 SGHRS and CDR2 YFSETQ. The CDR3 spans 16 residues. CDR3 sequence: CASSPGTSGVQETQYF. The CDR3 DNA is TGCGCCAGCAGCCCAGGGACTAGCGGGGTCCAAGAGACCCAGTACTTC. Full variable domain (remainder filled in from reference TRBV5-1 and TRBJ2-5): KAGVTQTPRYLIKTRGQQVTLSCSPISGHRSVSWYQQTPGQGLQFLFEYFSETQRNKGNFPGRFSGRQFSNSRSEMNVSTLELGDSALYLCASSPGTSGVQETQYFGPGTRLLVL.

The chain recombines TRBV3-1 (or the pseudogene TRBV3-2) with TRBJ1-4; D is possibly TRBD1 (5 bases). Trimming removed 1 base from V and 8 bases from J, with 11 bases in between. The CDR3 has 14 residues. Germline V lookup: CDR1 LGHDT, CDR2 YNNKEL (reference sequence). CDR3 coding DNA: TGTGCCAGCAGCCAAGGCGGGGCCGGGGAAAAACTGTTTTTT. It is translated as CASSQGGAGEKLFF.

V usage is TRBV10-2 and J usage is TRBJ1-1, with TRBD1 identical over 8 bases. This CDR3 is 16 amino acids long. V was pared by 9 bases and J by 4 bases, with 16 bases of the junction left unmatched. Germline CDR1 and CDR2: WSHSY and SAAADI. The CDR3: CASKLLPGGEVTEAFF. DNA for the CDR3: TGCGCCAGTAAACTCCTACCAGGGGGCGAGGTCACTGAAGCTTTCTTT.

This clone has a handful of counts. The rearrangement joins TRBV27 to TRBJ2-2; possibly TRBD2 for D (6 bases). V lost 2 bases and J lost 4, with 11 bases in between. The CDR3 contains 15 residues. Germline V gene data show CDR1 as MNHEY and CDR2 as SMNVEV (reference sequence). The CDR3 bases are TGTGCCAGCAGTTTAAGGCAGGGAGGCACCGGGGAGCTGTTTTTT. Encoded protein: CASSLRQGGTGELFF.

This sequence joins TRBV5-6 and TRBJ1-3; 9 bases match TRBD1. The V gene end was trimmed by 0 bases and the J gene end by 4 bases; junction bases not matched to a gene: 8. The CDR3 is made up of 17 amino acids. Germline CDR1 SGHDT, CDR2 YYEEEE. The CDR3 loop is CASSLGRDRVRGNTIYF. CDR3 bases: TGTGCCAGCAGCTTGGGCCGGGACAGGGTAAGGGGAAACACCATATATTTT.

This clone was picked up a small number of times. The DNA for the CDR3 is TGTGCCAGCACAGTCCCCTCAGGGCTGAGAAATAATTCACCCCTCCACTTT. This sequence encodes CASTVPSGLRNNSPLHF. The chain joins TRBV28 to TRBJ1-6; D perhaps matches TRBD1 (5 bases). The CDR3 is made up of 17 amino acids. The germline CDR1 and CDR2 sequences are MDHEN and SYDVKM. V gave up 7 bases and J gave up 5 bases, with 21 bases separating them.

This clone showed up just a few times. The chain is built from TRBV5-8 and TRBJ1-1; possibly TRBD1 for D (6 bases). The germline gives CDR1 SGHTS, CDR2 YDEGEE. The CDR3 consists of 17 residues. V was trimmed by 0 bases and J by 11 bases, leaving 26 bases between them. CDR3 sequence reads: CASSLVAGPGASGGAFF. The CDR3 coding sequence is TGTGCCAGCAGCTTGGTCGCGGGACCCGGGGCCTCGGGGGGCGCTTTCTTT.

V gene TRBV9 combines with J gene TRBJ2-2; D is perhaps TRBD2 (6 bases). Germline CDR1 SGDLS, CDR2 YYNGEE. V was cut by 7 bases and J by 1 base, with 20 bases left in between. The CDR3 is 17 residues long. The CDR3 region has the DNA TGTGCCAGCGCCGGGGGACGAATTGTAATGAACACCGGGGAGCTGTTTTTT. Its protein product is CASAGGRIVMNTGELFF.

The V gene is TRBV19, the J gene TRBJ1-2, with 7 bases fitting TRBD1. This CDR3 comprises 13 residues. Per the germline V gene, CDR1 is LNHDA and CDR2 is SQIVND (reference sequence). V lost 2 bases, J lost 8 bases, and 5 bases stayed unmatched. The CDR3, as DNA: TGTGCCAGTAGTATACAGGGGGAGCGGGGCTACACCTTC. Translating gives CASSIQGERGYTF.

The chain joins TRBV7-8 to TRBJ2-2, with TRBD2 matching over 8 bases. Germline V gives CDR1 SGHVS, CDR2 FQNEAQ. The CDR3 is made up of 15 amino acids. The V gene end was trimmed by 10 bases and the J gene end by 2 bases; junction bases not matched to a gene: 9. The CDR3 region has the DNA TGTGCCACCCAGCTCGGGGGGGGTAACACCGGGGAGCTGTTTTTT. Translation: CATQLGGGNTGELFF.

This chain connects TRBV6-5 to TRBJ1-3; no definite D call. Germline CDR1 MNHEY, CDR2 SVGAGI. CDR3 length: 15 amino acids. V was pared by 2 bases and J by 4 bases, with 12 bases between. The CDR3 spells CASSYAGRTGNTIYF. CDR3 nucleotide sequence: TGTGCCAGCAGTTACGCGGGCCGTACCGGAAACACCATATATTTT.

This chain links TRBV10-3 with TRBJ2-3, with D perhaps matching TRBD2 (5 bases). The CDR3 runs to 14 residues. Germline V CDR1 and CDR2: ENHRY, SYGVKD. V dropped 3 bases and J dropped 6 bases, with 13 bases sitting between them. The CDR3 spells CAISDGSVGDTQYF. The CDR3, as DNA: TGTGCCATCAGTGATGGTAGCGTCGGCGATACGCAGTATTTT.

The CDR3 nucleotides are TGCGCCAGCAGCTTGGACGAGCGTTTTTATACGCAGTATTTT. Its translation: CASSLDERFYTQYF. The chain has TRBV5-1 and TRBJ2-3; D is unclear. This CDR3 contains 14 residues. Between the trimmed V and J ends, which lost 0 bases and 7 bases, there was a span of 12 bases. The germline V gene encodes CDR1 SGHRS and CDR2 YFSETQ.

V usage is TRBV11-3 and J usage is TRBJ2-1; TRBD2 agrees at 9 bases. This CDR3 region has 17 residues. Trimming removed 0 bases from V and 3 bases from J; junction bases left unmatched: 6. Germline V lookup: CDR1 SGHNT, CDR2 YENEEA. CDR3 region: CASSLEGSGGLYNEQFF. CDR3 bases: TGTGCCAGCAGCTTAGAGGGTAGCGGGGGCCTCTACAATGAGCAGTTCTTC.

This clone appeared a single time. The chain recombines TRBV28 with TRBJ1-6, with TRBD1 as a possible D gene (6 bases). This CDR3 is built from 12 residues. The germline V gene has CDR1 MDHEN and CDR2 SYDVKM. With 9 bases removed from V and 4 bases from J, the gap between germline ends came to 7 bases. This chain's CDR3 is CASQGYNSPLHF. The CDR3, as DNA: TGTGCCAGTCAGGGGTATAATTCACCCCTCCACTTT.

The CDR3 coding sequence is TGTGCCAGCAAGGACAACCTCTCTGGAAACACCATATATTTT. It yields the protein CASKDNLSGNTIYF. V usage is TRBV28 and J usage is TRBJ1-3; perhaps TRBD1 as D (5 bases). CDR1 is MDHEN and CDR2 is SYDVKM in the germline V gene. V lost 7 bases, J lost 0 bases, and 10 bases lay in between. This CDR3 is built from 14 residues. Filled out from reference TRBV28 and TRBJ1-3, the complete variable domain reads DVKVTQSSRYLVKRTGEKVFLECVQDMDHENMFWYRQDPGLGLRLIYFSYDVKMKEKGDIPEGYSVSREKKERFSLILESASTNQTSMYLCASKDNLSGNTIYFGEGSWLTVV.

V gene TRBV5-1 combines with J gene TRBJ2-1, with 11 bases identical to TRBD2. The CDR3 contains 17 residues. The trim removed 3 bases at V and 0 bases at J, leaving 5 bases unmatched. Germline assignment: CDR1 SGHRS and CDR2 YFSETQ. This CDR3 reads CASSSSSGGISYNEQFF. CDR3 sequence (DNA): TGCGCCAGCAGCTCATCTAGCGGGGGGATCTCCTACAATGAGCAGTTCTTC.